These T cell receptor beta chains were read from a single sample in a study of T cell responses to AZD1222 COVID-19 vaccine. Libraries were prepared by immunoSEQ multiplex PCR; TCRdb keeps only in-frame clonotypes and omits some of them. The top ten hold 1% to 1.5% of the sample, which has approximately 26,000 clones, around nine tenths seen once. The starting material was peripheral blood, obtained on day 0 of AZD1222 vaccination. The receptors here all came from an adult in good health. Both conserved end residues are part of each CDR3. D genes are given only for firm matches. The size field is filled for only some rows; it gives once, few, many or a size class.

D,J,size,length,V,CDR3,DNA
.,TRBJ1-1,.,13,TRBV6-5,CASRRDLNTEAFF,TGTGCCAGCAGAAGGGATCTGAACACTGAAGCTTTCTTT
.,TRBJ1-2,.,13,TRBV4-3,CASSQRRASGYTF,TGCGCCAGCAGCCAACGAAGGGCGTCTGGCTACACCTTC
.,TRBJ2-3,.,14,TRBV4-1,CASSQVLYTDTQYF,TGCGCCAGCAGCCAAGTGCTGTACACAGATACGCAGTATTTT
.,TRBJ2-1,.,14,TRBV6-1,CASSEDRVLNEQFF,TGTGCCAGCAGTGAAGACCGGGTTCTAAATGAGCAGTTCTTC
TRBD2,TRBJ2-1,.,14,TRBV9,CASSVTSGYNEQFF,TGTGCCAGCAGCGTCACTAGCGGGTACAATGAGCAGTTCTTC
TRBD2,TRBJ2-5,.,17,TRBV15,CATSSRSGGGSQETQYF,TGTGCCACCAGCAGCAGATCGGGCGGCGGGAGCCAAGAGACCCAGTACTTC
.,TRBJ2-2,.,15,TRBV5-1,CASSPGGGDTGELFF,TGCGCCAGCAGCCCCGGAGGGGGCGACACCGGGGAGCTGTTTTTT
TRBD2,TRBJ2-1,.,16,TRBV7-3,CASSLTLAGGSNEQFF,TGTGCCAGCAGCTTAACTCTGGCGGGAGGTTCGAATGAGCAGTTCTTC
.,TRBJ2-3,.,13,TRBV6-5,CASSYYRGDTQYF,TGTGCCAGCAGTTACTACCGCGGAGATACGCAGTATTTT
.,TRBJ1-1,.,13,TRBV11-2,CASSFGANTEAFF,TGTGCCAGCAGCTTTGGAGCGAACACTGAAGCTTTCTTT
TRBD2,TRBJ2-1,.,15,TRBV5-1,CASTPGASGYNEQFF,TGCGCCAGCACCCCGGGGGCTAGCGGGTACAATGAGCAGTTCTTC
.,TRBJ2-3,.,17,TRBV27,CASSLRGPSGSTDTQYF,TGTGCCAGCAGTCTTAGGGGGCCTAGCGGCAGCACAGATACGCAGTATTTT
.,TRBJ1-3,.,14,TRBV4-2,CASSQGPSGNTIYF,TGTGCCAGCAGCCAAGGACCCTCTGGAAACACCATATATTTT
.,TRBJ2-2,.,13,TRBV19,CASSMRGGGELFF,TGTGCCAGTAGTATGAGGGGCGGCGGGGAGCTGTTTTTT
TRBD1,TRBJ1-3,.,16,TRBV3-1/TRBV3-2,CASSQTDRGIGNTIYF,TGTGCCAGCAGCCAAACGGACAGGGGGATTGGAAACACCATATATTTT
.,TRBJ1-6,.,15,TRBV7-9,CASSWEQGSNSPLHF,TGTGCCAGCAGCTGGGAACAGGGCTCAAATTCACCCCTCCACTTT
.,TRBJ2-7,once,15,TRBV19,CASSTQSRLPYEQYF,TGTGCCAGTAGTACCCAATCCAGGCTTCCCTACGAGCAGTACTTC
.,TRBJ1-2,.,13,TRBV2,CASTNTHSGGYTF,TGTGCCAGCACGAACACTCATAGCGGTGGCTACACCTTC
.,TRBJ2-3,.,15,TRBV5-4,CASSFTSGPTDTQYF,TGTGCCAGCAGCTTCACGAGCGGGCCCACAGATACGCAGTATTTT
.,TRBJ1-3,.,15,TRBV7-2,CASSLAMTRGDTIYF,TGTGCCAGCAGCTTAGCTATGACTCGGGGGGACACCATATATTTT
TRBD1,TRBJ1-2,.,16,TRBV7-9,CASSDSGTGVDDGYTF,TGTGCCAGCAGCGATTCCGGGACAGGGGTCGATGATGGCTACACCTTC
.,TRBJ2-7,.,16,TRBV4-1,CASSQDYSQGIYEQYF,TGCGCCAGCAGCCAAGATTACTCCCAGGGGATCTACGAGCAGTACTTC
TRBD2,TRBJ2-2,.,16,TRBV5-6,CASSSRLAGFTGELFF,TGTGCCAGCAGCTCGAGACTAGCGGGTTTCACCGGGGAGCTGTTTTTT
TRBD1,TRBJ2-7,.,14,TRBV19,CASSPWDRPYEQYF,TGTGCCAGTAGTCCCTGGGACAGGCCTTACGAGCAGTACTTC
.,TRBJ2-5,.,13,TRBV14,CASSQDWRGTQYF,TGTGCCAGCAGCCAAGACTGGCGGGGGACCCAGTACTTC
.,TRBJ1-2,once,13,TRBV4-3,CASSPIGTNGYTF,TGCGCCAGCAGCCCTATAGGGACCAATGGCTACACCTTC
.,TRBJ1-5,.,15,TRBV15,CATSTFGQSNQPQHF,TGTGCCACCAGCACCTTTGGACAAAGCAATCAGCCCCAGCATTTT
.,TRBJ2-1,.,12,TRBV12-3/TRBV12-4,CASSRGANEQFF,TGTGCCAGCAGCCGGGGGGCGAATGAGCAGTTCTTC
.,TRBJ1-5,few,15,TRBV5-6,CASSLGGYGNQPQHF,TGTGCCAGCAGCTTGGGAGGGTATGGCAATCAGCCCCAGCATTTT
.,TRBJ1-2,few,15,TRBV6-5,CASSYRQGRDYGYTF,TGTGCCAGCAGTTACCGTCAGGGGAGGGACTATGGCTACACCTTC
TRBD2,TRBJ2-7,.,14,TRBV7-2,CASSDRTSAYEQYF,TGTGCCAGCAGCGACAGGACTAGCGCCTACGAGCAGTACTTC
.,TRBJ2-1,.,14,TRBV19,CASRTYTLGNEQFF,TGTGCCAGTAGAACGTACACCCTGGGGAATGAGCAGTTCTTC
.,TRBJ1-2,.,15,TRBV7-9,CASSLSGAGAYGYTF,TGTGCCAGCAGCTTATCAGGGGCAGGGGCTTATGGCTACACCTTC
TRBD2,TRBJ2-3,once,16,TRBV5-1,CASSTRLAGGLDTQYF,TGCGCCAGCAGCACCCGACTAGCGGGAGGGTTAGATACGCAGTATTTT
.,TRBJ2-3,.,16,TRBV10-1,CASSDISGIVTDTQYF,TGCGCCAGCAGTGATATTTCGGGAATAGTCACAGATACGCAGTATTTT
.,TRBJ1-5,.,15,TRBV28,CASSFFGGSNQPQHF,TGTGCCAGCAGTTTTTTCGGTGGCAGTAATCAGCCCCAGCATTTT
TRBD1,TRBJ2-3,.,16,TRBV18,CASSPGTGIFVDTQYF,TGTGCCAGCTCTCCCGGGACAGGGATTTTCGTAGATACGCAGTATTTT
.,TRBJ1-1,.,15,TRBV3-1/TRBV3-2,CASSQDIKESRAAFF,TGTGCCAGCAGCCAAGATATTAAGGAGTCCCGGGCGGCTTTCTTT
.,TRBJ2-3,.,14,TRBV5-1,CASSLDGTTDTQYF,TGCGCCAGCAGCTTGGATGGCACCACAGATACGCAGTATTTT
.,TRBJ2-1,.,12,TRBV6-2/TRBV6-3,CASSMGRLKQFF,TGTGCCAGCAGTATGGGACGCTTAAAGCAGTTCTTC
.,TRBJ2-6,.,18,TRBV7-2,CASSTPGSLISGANVLTF,TGTGCCAGCAGCACCCCGGGATCTTTAATATCTGGGGCCAACGTCCTGACTTTC
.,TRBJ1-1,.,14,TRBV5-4,CASSFERKNTEAFF,TGTGCCAGCAGCTTTGAAAGGAAGAACACTGAAGCTTTCTTT
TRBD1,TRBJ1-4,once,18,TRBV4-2,CASSQDWTGGLPNEKLFF,TGTGCCAGCAGCCAAGATTGGACAGGGGGCCTTCCTAATGAAAAACTGTTTTTT
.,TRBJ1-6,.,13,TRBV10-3,CAIRSSYNSPLHF,TGTGCCATCAGGAGCTCCTATAATTCACCCCTCCACTTT
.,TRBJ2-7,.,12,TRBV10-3,CANWDGDYEQYF,TGTGCCAACTGGGACGGCGACTACGAGCAGTACTTC
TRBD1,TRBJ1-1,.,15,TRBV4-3,CASSPVDRGFTEAFF,TGCGCCAGCAGCCCAGTTGACAGGGGGTTTACTGAAGCTTTCTTT
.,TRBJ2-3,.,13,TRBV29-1,CSVEQNLGDTQYF,TGCAGCGTTGAACAGAATCTCGGGGATACGCAGTATTTT
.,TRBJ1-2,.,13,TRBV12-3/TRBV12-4,CASSLRAGFGYTF,TGTGCCAGCAGTTTAAGGGCAGGGTTCGGCTACACCTTC
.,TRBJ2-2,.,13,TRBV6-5,CASSYVNTGELFF,TGTGCCAGCAGTTACGTAAACACCGGGGAGCTGTTTTTT
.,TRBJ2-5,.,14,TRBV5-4,CASSLRQVSETQYF,TGTGCCAGCAGCTTGCGACAGGTTTCGGAGACCCAGTACTTC
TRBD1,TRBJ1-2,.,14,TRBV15,CATSMRDRRYGYTF,TGTGCCACCAGCATGCGGGACAGAAGATATGGCTACACCTTC
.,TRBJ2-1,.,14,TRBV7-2,CASSTHGINNEQFF,TGTGCCAGCAGCACCCATGGGATAAACAATGAGCAGTTCTTC